This TCR beta chain came from a study of T cell changes during pregnancy in multiple sclerosis. Germline values: CDR1 MGHRA, CDR2 YSYEKL. The CDR3 totals 15 residues. Trimming took 1 base from V and 11 from J, leaving 20 bases between them. Repertoires were generated with immunoSEQ multiplex PCR, while TCRdb's copy carries only in-frame clones and drops some. Of roughly 90,000 clones listed, about 91% are singletons. This rearrangement joins TRBV4-1 to TRBJ1-1, with D tentatively TRBD1 (6 bases). The specimen comprised peripheral blood, sampled before pregnancy. This receptor was identified in a female donor with multiple sclerosis, enrolled in a pregnancy study. CDR3 DNA sequence: TGCGCCAGCAGCCAAGGGGGGCCGCCCTTGAATCCGGCTTTCTTT. It specifies CASSQGGPPLNPAFF.